The clone carrying this TCR beta chain has a handful of counts. This entry comes from a study of blood T cells in healthy people across ages. Germline V lookup: CDR1 DFQATT, CDR2 SNEGSKA (reference sequence). This CDR3 region has 19 residues. Germline trimming cut 3 bases from V and 6 bases from J; bases unmatched to any gene: 19. Primers used in a second PCR of roughly 6 to 11 cycles were a sample-barcoded 5' primer and a J-beta primer mix. TCRdb passed the 5' RACE reads through MiXCR, listing each CDR3 protein once. Altogether over 450,000 distinct CDR3 sequences are present, around 24% being singletons, with the ten largest covering just under 9%. The sample was also reused in another study, on T cells of mothers and their children.

The chain joins TRBV20-1 to TRBJ2-4; 11 positions agree with TRBD2. The sequencing sample was made of blood. The receptor comes from a boy younger than 18 in good health. The CDR3 spells CSARDPRGVAGGQVNIQYF. DNA for the CDR3: TGCAGTGCTAGGGACCCGAGAGGGGTAGCGGGGGGGCAGGTAAACATTCAGTACTTC.